This is a list of T cell receptor beta chains from one sample in a study of post-analysis software for immune sequencing data. In TCRdb, the PCR reads were re-called with MiXCR into one record per CDR3 protein. In the table there are about 800,000 distinct CDR3 sequences, 25% to 30% of which are singletons. Sequencing was done on a sample of blood. These receptors were collected from a girl under 18 with multiple sclerosis. Each CDR3 is given without its conserved first and last residue. The size entry is marked missing in some rows and otherwise reads once, few, many or a size class.

size: NA
V: TRBV5-5
length: 12
CDR3: ASALDRGLYEQY

size: few
V: TRBV9
length: 15
CDR3: ASSQLPPGQGADTQY

size: NA
V: TRBV3-1
length: 14
CDR3: ASSHGSGRAGETQY

size: few
V: TRBV9
length: 14
CDR3: ASSFTSGGSYNEQF

size: NA
V: TRBV7-2
length: 13
CDR3: ASSSDRGPYNEQY

size: few
V: TRBV3-1
length: 10
CDR3: ASSPRWGEQY

size: few
V: TRBV5-1
length: 13
CDR3: ASSPGTGGAGPQH

size: NA
V: TRBV10-3
length: 11
CDR3: AIATQGGNEQF

size: NA
V: TRBV5-5
length: 13
CDR3: ASSLQTGQGTGYT

size: NA
V: TRBV7-2
length: 10
CDR3: ASSPARSEQY

size: few
V: TRBV6-1
length: 12
CDR3: ASRGQGYTYEQY

size: few
V: TRBV6-5
length: 14
CDR3: ASSYTDSSSYNEQF

size: NA
V: TRBV2
length: 12
CDR3: ASSVDRYQETQY

size: few
V: TRBV20-1
length: 11
CDR3: SASGLDYNEQF

size: few
V: TRBV9
length: 11
CDR3: ASGPLANCGYT

size: NA
V: TRBV13
length: 13
CDR3: ASSPTSGATGELF

size: NA
V: TRBV5-1
length: 11
CDR3: ASSFTEYYGYT

size: NA
V: TRBV7-2
length: 12
CDR3: ASKEGIGNQPQH

size: NA
V: TRBV7-2
length: 14
CDR3: ASSLDPPGSNQPQH

size: many
V: TRBV10-3
length: 10
CDR3: AISGGPKGYT

size: few
V: TRBV25-1
length: 11
CDR3: ASRETNTYEQY

size: NA
V: TRBV11-2
length: 13
CDR3: ASSLSGTSNTEAF

size: few
V: TRBV15
length: 10
CDR3: ATSSMPDIQY

size: few
V: TRBV7-9
length: 14
CDR3: ASRSNREAFYEKLF

size: NA
V: TRBV6-6
length: 12
CDR3: ASSYRGIDYGYT

size: few
V: TRBV24-1
length: 10
CDR3: ATSDEDQPQH

size: NA
V: TRBV20-1
length: 11
CDR3: SEKLHYNSPLH

size: few
V: TRBV28
length: 11
CDR3: ASRRDRVGPQY

size: once
V: TRBV5-1
length: 10
CDR3: ASSSPGPTQY

size: many
V: TRBV10-3
length: 11
CDR3: AISESVGNEQF

size: few
V: TRBV29-1
length: 13
CDR3: SALHSPSFTDTQY

size: NA
V: TRBV29-1
length: 13
CDR3: SVEDRQSSSYEQY

size: NA
V: TRBV9
length: 12
CDR3: ARSVAGAQETQY

size: NA
V: TRBV7-9
length: 12
CDR3: ASSDSGPHRGAF

size: NA
V: TRBV7-2
length: 17
CDR3: ASSLAGASGSFGTDTQY

size: many
V: TRBV29-1
length: 13
CDR3: SVDNSRTSGETQY

size: few
V: TRBV7-2
length: 13
CDR3: ASSTDGGWAYEQY

size: few
V: TRBV9
length: 11
CDR3: ASSVGPEETQY

size: NA
V: TRBV7-2
length: 13
CDR3: ASSLRRVENTEAF

size: NA
V: TRBV20-1
length: 14
CDR3: SAREGSGGRSHEQY

size: few
V: TRBV5-1
length: 13
CDR3: ASSMEGQPQETQY

size: NA
V: TRBV7-2
length: 13
CDR3: ASSFTSGGQETQY